This note documents a single TCR beta chain sequence. This sample is part of a study of cytomegalovirus exposure and HLA in healthy donors. Primers included in the PCR were 60 Vbeta and 13 Jbeta primers. Produced via immunoSEQ multiplex PCR; TCRdb's table is partial and in-frame only. Its table lists more than 90,000 clones. The CDR3 contains 15 residues. Germline trimming cut 6 bases from V and 1 base from J; bases unmatched to any gene: 5. CDR1 is SGHAT and CDR2 is FQDESV in the germline V gene (reference sequence). The J gene is TRBJ2-3, the V gene TRBV11-1, with 9 bases that match TRBD1. This clonotype originated in a young man in good health and CMV-seronegative. Sequenced material: PBMCs. CDR3 protein: CASSRGQGGTDTQYF. The CDR3 DNA reads as TGTGCCAGCAGTCGGGGACAGGGCGGCACAGATACGCAGTATTTT. The full variable domain, with the rest looked up from reference TRBV11-1 and TRBJ2-3, is EAEVAQSPRYKITEKSQAVAFWCDPISGHATLYWYRQILGQGPELLVQFQDESVVDDSQLPKDRFSAERLKGVDSTLKIQPAELGDSAMYLCASSRGQGGTDTQYFGPGTRLTVL.